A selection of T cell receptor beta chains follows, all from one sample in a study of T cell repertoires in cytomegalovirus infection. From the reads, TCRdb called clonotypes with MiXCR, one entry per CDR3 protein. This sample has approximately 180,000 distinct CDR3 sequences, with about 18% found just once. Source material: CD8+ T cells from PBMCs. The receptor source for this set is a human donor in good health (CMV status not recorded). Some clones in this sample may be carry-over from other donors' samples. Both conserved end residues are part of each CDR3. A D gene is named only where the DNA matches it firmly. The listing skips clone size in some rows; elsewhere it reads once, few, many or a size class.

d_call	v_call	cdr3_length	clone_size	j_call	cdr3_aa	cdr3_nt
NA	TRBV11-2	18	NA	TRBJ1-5	CASSGGEGTVNSNQPQHF	TGTGCCAGCAGCGGGGGGGAAGGGACTGTTAATAGCAATCAGCCCCAGCATTTT
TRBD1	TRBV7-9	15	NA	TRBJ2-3	CASSIDRVSTDTQYF	TGTGCCAGCAGCATCGACAGGGTCAGCACAGATACGCAGTATTTT
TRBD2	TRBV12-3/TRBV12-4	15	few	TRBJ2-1	CASSSTSGGANEQFF	TGTGCCAGCAGTTCAACTAGCGGGGGGGCGAATGAGCAGTTCTTC
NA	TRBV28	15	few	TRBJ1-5	CASRVGVGVNQPQHF	TGTGCCAGCAGAGTTGGGGTTGGGGTCAATCAGCCCCAGCATTTT
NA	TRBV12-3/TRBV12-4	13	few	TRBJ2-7	CASSPTDPYEQYF	TGTGCCAGCAGTCCAACAGATCCCTACGAGCAGTACTTC
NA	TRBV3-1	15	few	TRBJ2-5	CASSQELYSQETQYF	TGTGCCAGCAGCCAAGAGTTATACAGCCAAGAGACCCAGTACTTC
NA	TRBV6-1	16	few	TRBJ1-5	CASTSESPASNQPQHF	TGTGCCAGCACCTCGGAGAGTCCGGCTAGCAATCAGCCCCAGCATTTT
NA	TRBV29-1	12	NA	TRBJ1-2	CSVDDFYSGYTF	TGCAGCGTCGACGACTTTTACTCGGGCTACACCTTC
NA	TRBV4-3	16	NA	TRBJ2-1	CASSQDFLSPYNEQFF	TGCGCCAGCAGCCAAGATTTCCTTAGCCCCTACAATGAGCAGTTCTTC
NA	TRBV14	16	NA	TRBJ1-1	CACSQENRVWDTEAFF	TGTGCCTGCAGCCAAGAGAACCGGGTTTGGGACACTGAAGCTTTCTTT
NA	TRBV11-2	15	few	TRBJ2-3	CASSLVPGNTDTQYF	TGTGCCAGCAGCTTAGTGCCGGGGAACACAGATACGCAGTATTTT
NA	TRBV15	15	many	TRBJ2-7	CATSLGGGPSYEQYF	TGTGCCACCAGCCTTGGGGGGGGGCCCTCCTACGAGCAGTACTTC
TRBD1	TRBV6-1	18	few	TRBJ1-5	CASSALGGQGYSNQPQHF	TGTGCCAGCAGTGCCCTGGGGGGACAGGGTTATAGCAATCAGCCCCAGCATTTT
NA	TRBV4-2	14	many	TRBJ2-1	CASSQETGTGEQFF	TGTGCCAGCAGCCAAGAAACAGGGACGGGTGAGCAGTTCTTC
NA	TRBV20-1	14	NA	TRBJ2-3	CSARRYKTHDTQYF	TGCAGTGCTAGGAGGTATAAGACCCACGATACGCAGTATTTT
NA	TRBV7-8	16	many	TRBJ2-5	CASSLEGWDSEQTQYF	TGTGCCAGCAGCTTAGAGGGGTGGGACTCCGAGCAGACCCAGTACTTC
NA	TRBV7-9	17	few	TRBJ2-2	CASSPLMAPRNTGELFF	TGTGCCAGCAGCCCCCTTATGGCCCCGAGAAACACCGGGGAGCTGTTTTTT
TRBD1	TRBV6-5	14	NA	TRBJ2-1	CASRRQGGYNEQFF	TGTGCCAGCAGGCGACAGGGTGGATACAATGAGCAGTTCTTC
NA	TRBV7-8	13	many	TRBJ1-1	CASSLVLGTEAFF	TGTGCCAGCAGCTTAGTTCTGGGCACTGAAGCTTTCTTT
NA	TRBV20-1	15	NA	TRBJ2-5	CSARDLRGEQETQYF	TGCAGTGCTAGAGATCTCCGCGGGGAACAAGAGACCCAGTACTTC
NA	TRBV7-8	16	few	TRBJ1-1	CASSLGLRGLNTEASF	TGTGCCAGCAGCTTAGGTCTTAGGGGATTGAACACTGAAGCTTCCTTT
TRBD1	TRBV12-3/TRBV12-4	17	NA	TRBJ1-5	CASSLQRQGQGTRAQHF	TGTGCCAGCAGTTTGCAGAGACAGGGCCAGGGGACAAGGGCCCAGCATTTT
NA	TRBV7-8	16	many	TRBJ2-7	CASSLGGGGLFYEQYF	TGTGCCAGCAGCTTAGGGGGTGGGGGGCTCTTCTACGAGCAGTACTTC
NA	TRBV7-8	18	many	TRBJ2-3	CASSLESVSPSGGDTQYF	TGTGCCAGCAGCTTAGAGTCAGTATCCCCTTCTGGTGGGGATACGCAGTATTTT
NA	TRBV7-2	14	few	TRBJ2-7	CASSTGTRSYEQYF	TGTGCCAGCAGCACAGGGACACGATCCTACGAGCAGTACTTC
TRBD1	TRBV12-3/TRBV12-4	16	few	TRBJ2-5	CASSLGSGQSQETQYF	TGTGCCAGCAGTTTAGGGTCGGGACAGTCTCAAGAGACCCAGTACTTC
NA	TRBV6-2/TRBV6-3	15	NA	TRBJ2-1	CASSPLDFSYNEQFF	TGTGCCAGCAGCCCCTTGGACTTCTCCTACAATGAGCAGTTCTTC
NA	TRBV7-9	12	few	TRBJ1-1	CASSLKGYEAFF	TGTGCCAGCAGCTTAAAAGGGTATGAAGCTTTCTTT
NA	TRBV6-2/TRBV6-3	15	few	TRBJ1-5	CASSPGAGGNQPQHF	TGTGCCAGCAGTCCGGGGGCAGGGGGCAATCAGCCCCAGCATTTT
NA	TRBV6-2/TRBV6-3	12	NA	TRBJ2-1	CASSTSGNEQFF	TGTGCCAGCAGTACATCGGGGAATGAGCAGTTCTTC
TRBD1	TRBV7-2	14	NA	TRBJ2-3	CASRDRGSTDTQYF	TGTGCCAGCAGAGACAGGGGAAGCACAGATACGCAGTATTTT
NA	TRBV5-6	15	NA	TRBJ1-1	CASSITVVLSSEAFF	TGTGCCAGCAGCATTACTGTAGTTCTGTCTTCTGAAGCTTTCTTT
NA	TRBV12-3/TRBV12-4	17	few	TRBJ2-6	CASSTGTDNSGANVLTF	TGTGCCAGCAGTACCGGGACGGATAACTCTGGGGCCAACGTCCTGACTTTC
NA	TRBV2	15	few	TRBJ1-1	CASSGSTVLNTEAFF	TGTGCCAGCAGCGGATCTACAGTATTGAACACTGAAGCTTTCTTT
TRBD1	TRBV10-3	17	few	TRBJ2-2	CAISGQGQVLNTGELFF	TGTGCCATCAGTGGTCAGGGACAGGTCCTTAACACCGGGGAGCTGTTTTTT
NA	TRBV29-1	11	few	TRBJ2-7	CSVGTVYEQYF	TGCAGCGTTGGGACGGTCTACGAGCAGTACTTC
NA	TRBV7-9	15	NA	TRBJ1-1	CASSWSWTDETEAFF	TGTGCCAGCAGCTGGAGTTGGACCGATGAGACTGAAGCTTTCTTT
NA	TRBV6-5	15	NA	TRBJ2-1	CASGGSRGIYNEQFF	TGTGCCAGCGGGGGATCGCGGGGAATTTACAATGAGCAGTTCTTC
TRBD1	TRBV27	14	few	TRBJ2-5	CASTPGTAKETQYF	TGTGCCAGCACCCCAGGGACAGCTAAAGAGACCCAGTACTTC
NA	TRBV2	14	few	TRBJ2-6	CATEGSSGANVLTF	TGTGCCACCGAAGGGAGCTCTGGGGCCAACGTCCTGACTTTC
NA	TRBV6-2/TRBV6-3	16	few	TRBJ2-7	CASSYGGRSDPVEQYF	TGTGCCAGCAGTTACGGGGGACGGAGTGATCCCGTCGAGCAGTACTTC